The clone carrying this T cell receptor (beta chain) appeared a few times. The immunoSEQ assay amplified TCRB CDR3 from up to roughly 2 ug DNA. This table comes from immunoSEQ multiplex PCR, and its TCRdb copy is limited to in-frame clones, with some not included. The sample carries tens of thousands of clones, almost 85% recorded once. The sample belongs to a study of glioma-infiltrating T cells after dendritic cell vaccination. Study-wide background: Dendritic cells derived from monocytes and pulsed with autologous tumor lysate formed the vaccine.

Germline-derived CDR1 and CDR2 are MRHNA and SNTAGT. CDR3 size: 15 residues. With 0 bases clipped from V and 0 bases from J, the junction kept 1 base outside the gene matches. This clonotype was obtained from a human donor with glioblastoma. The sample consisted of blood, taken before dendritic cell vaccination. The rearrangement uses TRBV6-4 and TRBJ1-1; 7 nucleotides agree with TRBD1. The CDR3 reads CASSDSGTVNTEAFF. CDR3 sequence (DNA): TGTGCCAGCAGTGACTCGGGGACAGTGAACACTGAAGCTTTCTTT.